The sequence of this T cell receptor beta chain was determined in a study of T-cell reconstitution after alpha-beta-depleted transplantation in children (dated by TCRdb to 2016 to 2018). Regarding the study in general: Using TCR repertoire profiling, the study quantitatively followed how T-cell immune reconstitution unfolded in children after TCRalphabeta/CD19-depleted allogeneic hematopoietic cell transplantation.

This clonotype was observed a few times. Its antigen is not yet known. Per-base quality was not reported, and no clone a single base away is much larger than it. According to the germline V gene (reference sequence), CDR1 reads DFQATT and CDR2 reads SNEGSKA. The V and J ends are trimmed by 0 bases and 5 bases, leaving 15 bases between them. Counted from cysteine to phenylalanine, this CDR3 has 15 amino acids. Left in the record is the CDR3 DNA by itself, 45 bases read in frame from the first base. Library preparation used PCR. For sequencing, an Illumina HiSeq 2500 was employed. TCR library preparation used molecular barcoding, with unique molecular identifiers applied to normalize quantification of the TCRbeta repertoire. TCRdb trimmed the raw reads at Q25, called clones with MiXCR and kept productive beta chains. Entries that share a CDR3 protein sequence are merged under the most common genes and DNA. The sample contains 500,000 or so distinct CDR3 sequences, 30% to 35% of them found a single time. The top ten constitute 2% to 3% of the sample.

The TCR sequence derives from a human donor who donated a stem cell graft to a child with aplastic anemia. Recombination linked TRBV20-1 to TRBJ2-3; possibly the D gene is TRBD2, per 5 matching bases. The source was PBMCs from the stem cell graft donor, collected from the stem cell graft. The CDR3: CSARDRPLALDTQYF. The nucleotides are TGCAGTGCTAGAGATCGTCCCCTAGCTTTAGATACGCAGTATTTT.